This TCR beta chain was sequenced during a study of STAT5B mutations in CD4+ large granular lymphocyte leukemia. Only in-frame clones appear in the TCRdb table, and some are missing; sequencing was by immunoSEQ multiplex PCR. This table holds some 35,000 clones, 69% found once. Of note for this clone: Its antigen is undetermined.

This CDR3 is built from 15 residues. Trimming pared 4 bases from V and 5 bases from J, leaving 16 bases between. The germline V gene has CDR1 SGHTA and CDR2 FQGTGA. Study results and limitations: The CD4+ versus CD8+ T-LGLL clonality difference may reflect limited sample size.

Sequenced material: CD4+ T cells from blood buffy coats. This TCR was sampled from a human donor in good health. The chain links TRBV7-3 to TRBJ2-3; D may match TRBD1 or TRBD2 (5 bases each). This CDR3 reads CASSSLGTVGDTQYF. The CDR3 nucleotides are TGTGCCAGCAGCTCACTCGGGACCGTCGGAGATACGCAGTATTTT. Full variable domain (rest looked up from reference TRBV7-3 and TRBJ2-3): GAGVSQTPSNKVTEKGKYVELRCDPISGHTALYWYRQSLGQGPEFLIYFQGTGAADDSGLPNDRFFAVRPEGSVSTLKIQRTERGDSAVYLCASSSLGTVGDTQYFGPGTRLTVL.